This TCR beta chain appears in the sequencing data of a study of circulating and synovial CD4+ cells in juvenile arthritis. TCRdb keeps only in-frame clones here, not all; method: immunoSEQ multiplex PCR. The table lists around 32,000 clones, around 95% of them singletons, with roughly 0.2% in the top ten. This TCR was recovered from a human donor with juvenile idiopathic arthritis. Sequenced material: CD4+ T cells from blood.

The CDR3 sequence: CASSQDFSGGREAFF. The CDR3 coding sequence is TGCGCCAGCAGCCAAGATTTTTCGGGGGGGAGGGAAGCTTTCTTT. V gene TRBV4-3 combines with J gene TRBJ1-1, with D perhaps matching TRBD1 (5 bases). The ends were cut back, 0 bases at V and 8 bases at J, with 16 bases in the middle. There are 15 residues in the CDR3. In germline, CDR1 is LGHNA, CDR2 YSLEER.